This TCR beta chain was identified in a study of OX40 agonist ivuxolimab in advanced cancers. Study-wide background: Each patient was given ivuxolimab into a vein every 2 weeks, at 0.01 to 10 mg/kg. Age averaged around 60 years (range about 23 to 80), and 82.7% were male. Antecedent anti-PD-1, anti-PD-L1 or anti-CTLA-4 therapy was permissible, with around 40% having received some.

V was cut by 8 bases and J by 1 base, with 23 bases left in between. This CDR3 region has 16 residues. Germline lookup yields CDR1 SQVTM and CDR2 ANQGSEA. Sequenced by immunoSEQ multiplex PCR; TCRdb stores in-frame clones only, minus some. The table shows 65,000 to 75,000 clones, with about 91% occurring only once. The sampling schedule covered blood at baseline, cycle 4 day 1, and cycle 7 day 1. The V and J genes are TRBV29-1 and TRBJ1-1; a possible D gene is TRBD1 (6 bases). The sequence derives from an adult with an advanced solid tumor such as melanoma, head and neck, liver or kidney cancer. The material was CD4+ or CD8+ T cells sorted from blood, obtained in a trial of the OX40 agonist ivuxolimab. DNA of the CDR3: TGCAGCCCAAGAGTGGACAGAGAATATGGGAACACTGAAGCTTTCTTT. Protein product: CSPRVDREYGNTEAFF.